Listed here are 10 T cell receptor beta chains from one sample, sequenced in a study of human T cells and chemical hapten exposure. TCRdb redid the calling of the RACE reads with MiXCR, one entry per CDR3 protein. The profile shows fewer than 300,000 distinct CDR3 sequences, around 7% of them singletons. The time point: pre-sensitization, week 0. Regarding treatment: therapeutic diphenylcyclopropenone sensitization with weekly scalp DPC. The input for sequencing was whole blood, taken in connection with sensitization to the hapten diphenylcyclopropenone (DPC). The receptor source for this set is a man in his late teens or twenties with alopecia areata. Some clones in this sample may be carry-over from other donors' samples.

This chain joins TRBV7-9 and TRBJ1-4; 7 bases agree with TRBD1. Germline V gene sequence: CDR1 SEHNR, CDR2 FQNEAQ (reference sequence). The CDR3 has 14 residues. The trim removed 1 base at V and 7 bases at J, leaving 3 bases unmatched. CDR3 sequence: CASSLGTGFEKLFF. The CDR3 region has the DNA TGTGCCAGCAGCTTAGGGACAGGCTTTGAAAAACTGTTTTTT.

The chain couples TRBV21-1 to TRBJ1-2; the D call TRBD1 from the table was never checked on the DNA. TRBV21-1 is annotated as a pseudogene. The CDR3 totals 15 residues. CDR3: CASSKTPGGVNGYTF. Written as DNA, the CDR3 is TGTGCCAGCAGCAAAACCCCAGGGGGCGTTAATGGCTACACCTTC.

V and J are TRBV24-1 and TRBJ2-1; 10 nucleotides agree with TRBD1. The junction had 7 bases not matched to a gene; V was cut back by 8 bases and J by 7 bases. The CDR3 covers 14 residues. CDR1 and CDR2 from the germline V gene are KGHDR and SFDVKD. DNA of the CDR3: TGTGCCACCATGGATCCGGGACAGGGGAATGAGCAGTTCTTC. This sequence encodes CATMDPGQGNEQFF.

Comments on this clonotype: A junction end diverges from the germline sequence, so it may reflect a read error. The J gene is TRBJ1-1, the V gene TRBV2; unclear D gene. The CDR3 length is 16 residues. CDR1 is SNHLY, CDR2 FYNNEI, per germline. DNA for the CDR3: TGTGCCAGCAGCGAAGATTGGGGATTGAGCGAAACTGAAGCTTTCTTT. Translated: CASSEDWGLSETEAFF.

This clonotype occurred a few times. The rearrangement links TRBV18 to TRBJ1-1, with D perhaps matching TRBD1 (5 bases). Between the trimmed V and J ends, which lost 4 bases and 4 bases, there was a span of 13 bases. The germline V gene encodes CDR1 KGHSH and CDR2 LQKENI. This CDR3 is 14 amino acids long. CDR3 bases: TGTGCCAGCTCACTCGGGGACGGGGTCACTGAAGCTTTCTTT. Protein sequence: CASSLGDGVTEAFF.

This clonotype was observed once. V is TRBV21-1 and J is TRBJ2-7; the table calls TRBD1, which could not be checked here. TRBV21-1 is recorded as a pseudogene. The CDR3 has 15 amino acids. The CDR3 DNA reads as TGTGCCAGCAGCATCTCACCAGGTAGGGGATACGAGCAGTACGTC. Protein sequence: CASSISPGRGYEQYV.

The V and J genes are TRBV28 and TRBJ2-7; 8 bases match TRBD2. The CDR3 extends over 13 amino acids. Germline CDR1 reads MDHEN; CDR2 reads SYDVKM. The J segment lost 6 bases and the V segment lost 7 bases, leaving 8 bases of the junction unmatched. CDR3 loop: CASTSGGSGEQYF. CDR3 DNA: TGTGCCAGCACTTCGGGGGGGTCGGGCGAGCAGTACTTC. Drawing the rest from reference TRBV28 and TRBJ2-7, the complete variable domain is DVKVTQSSRYLVKRTGEKVFLECVQDMDHENMFWYRQDPGLGLRLIYFSYDVKMKEKGDIPEGYSVSREKKERFSLILESASTNQTSMYLCASTSGGSGEQYFGPGTRLTVT.

This clonotype showed up just a few times. J is TRBJ2-3 and V is TRBV2; D possibly corresponds to TRBD2 (7 bases). This CDR3 has 15 amino acids. In germline, CDR1 is SNHLY, CDR2 FYNNEI. V was cut by 7 bases and J by 0 bases, with 14 bases left in between. For the CDR3, the DNA is TGTGCCAGCAAGCGGGACACAACTAGCACAGATACGCAGTATTTT. Its translation is CASKRDTTSTDTQYF.

The chain joins TRBV14 to TRBJ2-3, with TRBD2 identical over 8 bases. Germline lookup yields CDR1 SGHDN and CDR2 FVKESK. This CDR3 comprises 16 residues. V lost 4 bases and J lost 2; bases outside the gene matches: 8. Here the CDR3 reads CASSPLAGRYTDTQYF. CDR3 bases: TGTGCCAGCAGCCCGTTAGCGGGGAGATACACAGATACGCAGTATTTT. Combining the CDR3 with reference TRBV14 and TRBJ2-3 gives the whole variable domain EAGVTQFPSHSVIEKGQTVTLRCDPISGHDNLYWYRRVMGKEIKFLLHFVKESKQDESGMPNNRFLAERTGGTYSTLKVQPAELEDSGVYFCASSPLAGRYTDTQYFGPGTRLTVL.

V usage is TRBV7-9 and J usage is TRBJ1-2; no definite D call. The CDR3 is 12 residues long. V lost 8 bases and J lost 5, with 12 bases in between. The germline CDR1 and CDR2 sequences are SEHNR and FQNEAQ (reference sequence). CDR3 protein: CASGIQKYGYTF. The DNA for the CDR3 is TGTGCCAGCGGGATTCAAAAATATGGCTACACCTTC.